A selection of T cell receptor beta chains follows, all from one sample in a study of early T cells in non-severe SARS-CoV-2 infection. A single record per CDR3 protein comes from TCRdb applying MiXCR to the 5' RACE reads. The data contain about 35,000 distinct CDR3 sequences, about 6.7% of them singletons. Material: whole blood. The receptors stem from an adult who was a healthcare worker with PCR-confirmed SARS-CoV-2 infection or an uninfected control (not recorded which). CDR3s include the opening cysteine and the closing phenylalanine or tryptophan. The D gene is left open where the match is weak. Some rows have no size entry. The others give once, few or many, or a class for an expanded clone.

j_call clone_size v_call d_call cdr3_aa cdr3_nt
TRBJ2-7 many TRBV28 - CASRFPSHEQYF TGTGCCAGCAGGTTTCCGTCCCACGAGCAGTACTTC
TRBJ2-1 many TRBV15 - CATSAALGIGNEQFF TGTGCCACCAGCGCGGCTCTGGGGATTGGCAATGAGCAGTTCTTC
TRBJ2-7 - TRBV27 - CASSPSGPKKEYF TGTGCCAGCAGTCCCTCGGGACCGAAGAAAGAGTACTTC
TRBJ2-5 many TRBV7-9 - CASSFWNQETQYF TGTGCCAGCAGCTTTTGGAACCAAGAGACCCAGTACTTC
TRBJ2-5 many TRBV6-1 - CASRSSGTGETQYF TGTGCCAGCAGATCTTCAGGTACCGGAGAGACCCAGTACTTC
TRBJ2-7 few TRBV2 TRBD2 CASSLTSGRFYEQYF TGTGCCAGCAGTCTTACTAGCGGGAGGTTCTACGAGCAGTACTTC
TRBJ2-2 many TRBV7-9 - CASSFSKQITGELFF TGTGCCAGCAGCTTTTCTAAGCAGATCACCGGGGAGCTGTTTTTT
TRBJ2-5 many TRBV29-1 - CSVEDFPGGRKTQYF TGCAGCGTTGAAGATTTCCCCGGGGGGCGGAAGACCCAGTACTTC
TRBJ1-2 medium-sized TRBV7-3 - CASSLNPGPYGYTF TGTGCCAGCAGCTTAAATCCAGGCCCCTATGGCTACACCTTC
TRBJ2-1 few TRBV11-3 - CASSFSDNEQFF TGTGCCAGCAGCTTTTCCGACAATGAGCAGTTCTTC
TRBJ1-2 many TRBV29-1 TRBD1 CSARQGLGDGYTF TGCAGCGCCCGACAGGGGCTTGGGGACGGCTACACCTTC
TRBJ2-7 - TRBV20-1 - CSARDHSESYEQYF TGCAGTGCTAGAGATCACAGCGAATCCTACGAGCAGTACTTC
TRBJ2-2 - TRBV2 - CASRGEGWDGELFF TGTGCCAGCCGGGGCGAGGGATGGGACGGGGAGCTGTTTTTT
TRBJ2-7 many TRBV13 - CASSWPSPYEQYF TGTGCCAGCAGCTGGCCTTCGCCCTACGAGCAGTACTTC
TRBJ2-5 many TRBV6-5 - CASTLLGQGPGTQYF TGTGCCAGCACCCTCCTGGGCCAGGGCCCAGGGACCCAGTACTTC
TRBJ2-1 many TRBV12-3/TRBV12-4 TRBD2 CASSVTSGIYNEQFF TGTGCCAGCAGTGTGACTAGCGGGATCTACAATGAGCAGTTCTTC
TRBJ2-2 - TRBV5-4 - CASSKGGPNTGELFF TGTGCCAGCAGCAAAGGAGGGCCAAACACCGGGGAGCTGTTTTTT
TRBJ2-3 few TRBV20-1 - CSALRSLVPSTDTQYF TGCAGTGCTCTTCGTTCACTAGTACCTAGCACAGATACGCAGTATTTT
TRBJ2-7 many TRBV27 - CASSVQGIGYEQYF TGTGCCAGCAGTGTACAGGGAATCGGATACGAGCAGTACTTC
TRBJ2-3 many TRBV20-1 - CSARRWGVDTQYF TGCAGTGCTCGCCGATGGGGTGTAGATACGCAGTATTTT
TRBJ1-2 medium-sized TRBV19 - CASSRGNGYTF TGTGCCAGTAGCAGGGGTAACGGCTACACCTTC
TRBJ2-1 many TRBV25-1 TRBD2 CASSGTPGLAGREEQFF TGTGCCAGCAGCGGGACACCAGGACTAGCGGGGAGGGAGGAGCAGTTCTTC
TRBJ2-1 many TRBV10-3 - CAISVEGIDEQFF TGTGCCATCAGTGTCGAAGGGATCGATGAGCAGTTCTTC
TRBJ1-4 many TRBV6-2/TRBV6-3 - CATTPGQGGKLFF TGTGCCACCACACCGGGACAAGGAGGGAAACTGTTTTTT
TRBJ2-7 - TRBV7-9 TRBD1 CASSPRDRSYEQYF TGTGCCAGCAGCCCCCGGGACAGATCCTACGAGCAGTACTTC
TRBJ2-2 medium-sized TRBV6-4 - CASSDRDTGELFF TGTGCCAGCAGTGACAGGGACACCGGGGAGCTGTTTTTT
TRBJ1-4 - TRBV9 - CASSVGRTVNEKLFF TGTGCCAGCAGCGTAGGACGGACGGTAAATGAAAAACTGTTTTTT
TRBJ2-7 many TRBV20-1 TRBD2 CSARGGIRTSGEQYF TGCAGTGCTAGAGGGGGTATACGGACTAGCGGCGAGCAGTACTTC
TRBJ2-7 many TRBV6-6 TRBD1 CASSSIRTGQYEQYF TGTGCCAGCAGTTCGATCAGGACAGGCCAGTACGAGCAGTACTTC
TRBJ1-3 many TRBV7-6 - CASSLVASSGNTIYF TGTGCCAGCAGCTTAGTGGCCAGCTCTGGAAACACCATATATTTT
TRBJ2-5 - TRBV24-1 - CATSELAWTSANGKTQYF TGTGCCACCAGTGAACTCGCGTGGACTTCTGCGAACGGAAAGACCCAGTACTTC
TRBJ1-4 many TRBV6-5 - CASSYSQGLEEKLFF TGTGCCAGCAGTTACTCGCAGGGGTTGGAAGAAAAACTGTTTTTT
TRBJ2-3 - TRBV19 TRBD1 CVSARREQGISDTQYF TGTGTCAGTGCACGCAGGGAACAGGGGATCTCAGATACGCAGTATTTT
TRBJ2-4 many TRBV20-1 - CRARTRRGAGNIQYF TGCAGGGCTAGAACCCGTAGGGGGGCGGGAAACATTCAGTACTTC
TRBJ2-1 many TRBV28 - CASRIGNEQFF TGTGCCAGCAGGATAGGAAATGAGCAGTTCTTC
TRBJ2-1 few TRBV3-1 - CASRYTGYNEQFF TGTGCCAGCAGGTACACAGGCTACAATGAGCAGTTCTTC
TRBJ2-2 few TRBV7-8 - CASRQARNTGELFF TGTGCCAGCAGACAAGCCAGGAACACCGGGGAGCTGTTTTTT
TRBJ2-5 many TRBV6-5 TRBD2 CASRPLGRATQYF TGTGCCAGCAGGCCCCTGGGGAGGGCGACCCAGTACTTC
TRBJ1-1 large TRBV20-1 - CSAKTAEAMNTEAFF TGCAGTGCTAAGACAGCTGAAGCCATGAACACTGAAGCTTTCTTT
TRBJ1-1 many TRBV7-2 - CASSVQATNSLKAFF TGTGCCAGCAGCGTCCAGGCGACAAATTCCCTCAAAGCTTTCTTT